This T cell receptor beta chain emerged from a study of T cells in Graves' hyperthyroidism and ophthalmopathy. For Graves' hyperthyroidism to be stable, ophthalmopathy could not progress within 18 months. Thyroid ultrasound and orbital computed tomography, with clinical symptoms and serum thyroxine and TRAb, informed diagnoses. The investigators amplified TCR beta CDR3 regions from RNA transcripts. When the TCR CDR3 underwent first-round RT-PCR, the HTBI primer set was used. TCRdb redid the calling of the multiplex PCR reads with MiXCR, one entry per CDR3 protein. The table shows about 360,000 distinct CDR3 sequences, with over 10% occurring only once. The CDR3 totals 14 residues. Germline values: CDR1 SGHRS, CDR2 YFSETQ. Notes on this clonotype: One end of the junction varies from germline; a read error may be responsible.

Input material: blood. The chain uses TRBV5-1 and TRBJ2-7; perhaps TRBD2 as D (6 bases). This TCR came from a woman between 18 and 29 years old with Graves' hyperthyroidism. The CDR3 is CASSLGGTEGEQYF. CDR3 DNA sequence: TGTGCCAGCAGCTTAGGAGGGACGGAGGGCGAGCAGTACTTC. The complete variable domain, with remaining parts taken from reference TRBV5-1 and TRBJ2-7, reads KAGVTQTPRYLIKTRGQQVTLSCSPISGHRSVSWYQQTPGQGLQFLFEYFSETQRNKGNFPGRFSGRQFSNSRSEMNVSTLELGDSALYLCASSLGGTEGEQYFGPGTRLTVT.